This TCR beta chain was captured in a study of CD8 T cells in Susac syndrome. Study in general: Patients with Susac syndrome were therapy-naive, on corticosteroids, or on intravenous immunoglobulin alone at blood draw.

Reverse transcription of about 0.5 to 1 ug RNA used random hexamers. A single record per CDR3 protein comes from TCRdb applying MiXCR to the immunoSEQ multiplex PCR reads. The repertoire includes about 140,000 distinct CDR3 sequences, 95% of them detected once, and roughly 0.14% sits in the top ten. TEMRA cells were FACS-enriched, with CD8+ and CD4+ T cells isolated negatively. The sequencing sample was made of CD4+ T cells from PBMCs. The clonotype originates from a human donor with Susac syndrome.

The CDR3 loop reads CASTVGGKGQETQYF. DNA of the CDR3: TGCGCCAGCACCGTGGGGGGGAAGGGGCAGGAGACCCAGTACTTC. The gene calls are TRBV5-1 and TRBJ2-5, with 7 nucleotides matching TRBD2. The germline gives CDR1 SGHRS, CDR2 YFSETQ. V shed 6 bases and J 5 bases; nucleotides not matched to a gene: 13. CDR3 length: 15 amino acids.